Detailed here is one T cell receptor (beta chain). No cognate antigen has been identified for it. The sample holds no much larger clone one base away, and base qualities are not on file. TCRbeta CDR3 regions were amplified from genomic DNA by means of the immunoSEQ Assay, a bias-controlled multiplex PCR. Per the original workflow: The number of nucleated cells in each sample was estimated from the amplification of reference gene primers within the assay. Sequence reads were collapsed and filtered to measure the absolute abundance of every unique TCRbeta CDR3 rearrangement. For each sample, productive Simpson clonality was calculated as the square root of Simpson's diversity index over productive rearrangements. TCRdb limited this immuneACCESS table to in-frame rearrangements with V and J called. A share of clones is missing; checked studies link under half to unresolved V genes, and the rest is unexplained. V and J calls and clone size are copied from that table; D and trimming were computed from the DNA. The sample table contains roughly 290,000 clones; only one count was recorded for around 90% of them. Around 6.8% of the sample is in the top ten clones.

One collaborating source in Seattle enrolled patients while the patients were actively infected and followed the patients over time throughout the course of disease. The collaborating institutions used their own protocols to collect whole blood in K2EDTA tubes. For TCRbeta analysis, collaborators shipped samples in one of three forms: frozen whole blood, isolated PBMCs, or DNA extracted from either of those sample types. This record belongs to a study of blood T cell repertoires in COVID-19 (dated by TCRdb to 2019 to 2021). Concerning the study at large: Samples covering the acute and convalescent phases of COVID-19 were provided by collaborators in the United States, Italy and Spain. The prospective study material was composed of cDNA or gDNA derived from T cells, B-cell-depleted T cells, or PBMCs. The dataset comprised deeply sampled blood TCRbeta repertoires from subjects exposed to, actively infected with, or recovered from COVID-19. The repertoires were released in a freely available public database meant as a resource for research on the immune response to SARS-CoV-2. Samples were obtained from the ongoing ImmuneRACE study (first 160 participants) and from 1,254 subjects provided by 6 global collaborators. A de-identified subject ID, COVID-19 status, age in years and sex were almost always included in the sample metadata. Where HLA class I and class II types were available, the types were taken from metadata supplied by the sample provider, not from assay-based typing. Paper-wide results and their limitations: How much clinical and demographic metadata was included differed by source and by participant, and the metadata was provided uncurated.

The germline V end is reduced by 10 bases and the J end by 4 bases; junction bases left unmatched: 4. The CDR1 and CDR2 encoded by the germline V gene are WSHSY and SAAADI. Counted from cysteine to phenylalanine, this CDR3 has 12 amino acids. Only the CDR3 portion is preserved as DNA: 36 bases, with reading frame beginning at the first base. Here the chain combines TRBV10-2 and TRBJ1-5; 7 bases in between match TRBD1. This clonotype was sampled from a woman aged 25 to 39 with COVID-19, enrolled during active disease. The specimen sequenced was peripheral blood. The DNA reads as follows: TGCGCCACCACAGGGGTGAATCAGCCCCAGCATTTT. It specifies CATTGVNQPQHF.